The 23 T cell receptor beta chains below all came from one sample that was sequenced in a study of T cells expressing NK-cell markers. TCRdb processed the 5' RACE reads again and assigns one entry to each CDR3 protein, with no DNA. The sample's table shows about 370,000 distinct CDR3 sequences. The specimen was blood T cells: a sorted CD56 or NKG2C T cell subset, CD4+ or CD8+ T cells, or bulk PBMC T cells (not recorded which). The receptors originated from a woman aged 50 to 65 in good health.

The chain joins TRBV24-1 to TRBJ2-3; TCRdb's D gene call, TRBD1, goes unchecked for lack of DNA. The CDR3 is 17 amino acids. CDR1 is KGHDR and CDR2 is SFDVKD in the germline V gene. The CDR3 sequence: CATSDLGAGKGYGTQYF.

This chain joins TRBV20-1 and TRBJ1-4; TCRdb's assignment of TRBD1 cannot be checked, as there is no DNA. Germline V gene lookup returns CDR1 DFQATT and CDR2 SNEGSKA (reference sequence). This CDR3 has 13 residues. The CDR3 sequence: CSATRTGARKLFF.

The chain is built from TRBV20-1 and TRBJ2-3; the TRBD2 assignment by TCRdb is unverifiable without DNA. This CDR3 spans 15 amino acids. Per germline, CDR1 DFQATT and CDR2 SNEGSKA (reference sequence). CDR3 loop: CSARGQGGNTDTQYF.

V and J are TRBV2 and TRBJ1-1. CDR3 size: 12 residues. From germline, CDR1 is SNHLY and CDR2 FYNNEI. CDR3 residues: CARRGGNTEAFF.

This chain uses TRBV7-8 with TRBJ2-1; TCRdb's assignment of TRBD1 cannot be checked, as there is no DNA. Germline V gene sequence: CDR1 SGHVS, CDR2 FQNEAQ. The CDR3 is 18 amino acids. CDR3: CASSLGWAGTTLYNEQFF.

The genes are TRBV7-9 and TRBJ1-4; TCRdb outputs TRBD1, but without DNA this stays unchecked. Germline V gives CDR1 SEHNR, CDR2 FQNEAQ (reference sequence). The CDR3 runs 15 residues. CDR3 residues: CASSLIRQGGEKLFF.

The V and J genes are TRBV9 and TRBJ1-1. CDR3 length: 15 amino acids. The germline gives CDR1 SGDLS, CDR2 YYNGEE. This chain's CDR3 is CASSEKTEGLTEAFF.

CDR3 protein: CATSDLRETRPLLQFF. The V and J genes are TRBV24-1 and TRBJ2-1; TCRdb reports TRBD2, a call that lacks DNA to check it against. The CDR3 is made up of 16 amino acids. Germline V gene data show CDR1 as KGHDR and CDR2 as SFDVKD.

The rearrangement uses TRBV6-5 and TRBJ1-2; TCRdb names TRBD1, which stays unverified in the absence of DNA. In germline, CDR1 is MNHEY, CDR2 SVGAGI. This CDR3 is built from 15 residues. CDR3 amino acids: CASSYGGIIDYGYTF.

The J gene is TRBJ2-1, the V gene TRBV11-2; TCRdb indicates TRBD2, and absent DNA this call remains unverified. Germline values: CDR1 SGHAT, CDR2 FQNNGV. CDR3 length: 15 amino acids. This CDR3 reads CASSSLAGSTNEQFF.

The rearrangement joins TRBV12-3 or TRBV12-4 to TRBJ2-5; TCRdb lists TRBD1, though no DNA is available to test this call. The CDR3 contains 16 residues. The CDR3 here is CASSPPLMRGSETQYF.

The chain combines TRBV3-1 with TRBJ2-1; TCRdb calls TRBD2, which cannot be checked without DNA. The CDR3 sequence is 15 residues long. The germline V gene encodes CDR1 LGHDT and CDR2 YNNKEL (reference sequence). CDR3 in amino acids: CASSPGGLSYNEQFF.

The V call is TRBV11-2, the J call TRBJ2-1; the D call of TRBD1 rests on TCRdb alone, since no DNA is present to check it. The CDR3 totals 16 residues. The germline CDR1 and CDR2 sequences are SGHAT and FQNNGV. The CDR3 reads CASSLRGQGRGNEQFF. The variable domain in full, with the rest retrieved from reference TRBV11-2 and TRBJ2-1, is EAGVAQSPRYKIIEKRQSVAFWCNPISGHATLYWYQQILGQGPKLLIQFQNNGVVDDSQLPKDRFSAERLKGVDSTLKIQPAKLEDSAVYLCASSLRGQGRGNEQFFGPGTRLTVL.

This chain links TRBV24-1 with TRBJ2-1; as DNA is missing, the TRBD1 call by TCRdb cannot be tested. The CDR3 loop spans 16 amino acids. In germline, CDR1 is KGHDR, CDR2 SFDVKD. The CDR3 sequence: CATSDFAGRAYNEQFF.

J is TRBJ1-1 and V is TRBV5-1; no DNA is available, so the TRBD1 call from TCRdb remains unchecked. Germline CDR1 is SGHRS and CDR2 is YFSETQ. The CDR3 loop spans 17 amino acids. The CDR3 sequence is CASSLEYWERMNTEAFF.

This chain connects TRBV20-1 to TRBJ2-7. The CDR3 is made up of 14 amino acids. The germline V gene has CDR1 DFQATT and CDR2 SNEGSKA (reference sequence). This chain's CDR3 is CSAREKPTSYEQYF.

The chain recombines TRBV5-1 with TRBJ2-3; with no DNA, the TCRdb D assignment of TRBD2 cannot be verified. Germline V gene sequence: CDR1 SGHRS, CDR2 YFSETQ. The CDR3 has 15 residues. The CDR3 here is CASRPQAGSTDTQYF.

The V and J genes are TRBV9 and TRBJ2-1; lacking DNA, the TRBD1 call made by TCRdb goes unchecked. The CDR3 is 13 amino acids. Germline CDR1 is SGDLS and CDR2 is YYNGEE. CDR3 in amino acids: CASSAVPSDEQFF. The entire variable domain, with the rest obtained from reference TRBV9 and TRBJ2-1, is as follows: DSGVTQTPKHLITATGQRVTLRCSPRSGDLSVYWYQQSLDQGLQFLIQYYNGEERAKGNILERFSAQQFPDLHSELNLSSLELGDSALYFCASSAVPSDEQFFGPGTRLTVL.

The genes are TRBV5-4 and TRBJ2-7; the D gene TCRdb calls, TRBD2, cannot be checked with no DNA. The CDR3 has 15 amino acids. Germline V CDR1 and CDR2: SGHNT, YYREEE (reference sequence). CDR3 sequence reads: CASPKGGLAGNEQYF.

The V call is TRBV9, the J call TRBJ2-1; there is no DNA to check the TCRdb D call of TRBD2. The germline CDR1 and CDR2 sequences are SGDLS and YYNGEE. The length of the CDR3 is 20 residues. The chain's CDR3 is CASSVIGASGRSSSYNEQFF.

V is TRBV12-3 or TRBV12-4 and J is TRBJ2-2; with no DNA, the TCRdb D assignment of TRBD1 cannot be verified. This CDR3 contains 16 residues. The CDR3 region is CASSLQGARLGRELFF.

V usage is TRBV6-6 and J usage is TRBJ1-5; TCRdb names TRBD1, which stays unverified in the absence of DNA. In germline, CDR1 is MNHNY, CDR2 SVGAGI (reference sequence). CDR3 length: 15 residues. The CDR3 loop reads CASSPTPGGNQPQHF.

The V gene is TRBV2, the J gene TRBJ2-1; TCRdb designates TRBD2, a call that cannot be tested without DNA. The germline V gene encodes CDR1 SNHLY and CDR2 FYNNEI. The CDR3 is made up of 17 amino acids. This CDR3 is CASSSITSGRYHNEQFF.